One sample yielded the 5 T cell receptor beta chains listed below, sequenced in a study of vaccination effects on CD4 cells after COVID-19. Libraries were prepared by immunoSEQ multiplex PCR; TCRdb keeps only in-frame clonotypes and omits some of them. The sample holds under 50,000 clones, 60% to 80% seen once. The authors isolated CD4+ T cells after less than eleven days of culture. These receptors are not linked to any known antigen. The sequencing here drew on CD4+ T cells from PBMCs cultured without peptide, taken before COVID-19 vaccination. All receptors come from a human donor who had a prior SARS-CoV-2 infection.

The chain combines TRBV18 with TRBJ2-7, with TRBD2 identical over 8 bases. The ends lost 3 bases at V and 2 bases at J; junction bases unmatched: 6. This CDR3 is 15 amino acids long. Per germline, CDR1 KGHSH and CDR2 LQKENI. CDR3 nucleotides: TGTGCCAGCTCACCCCAGCGGGGGCAACCCTACGAGCAGTACTTC. Amino acids: CASSPQRGQPYEQYF. Supplemented by reference TRBV18 and TRBJ2-7, the full variable domain reads NAGVMQNPRHLVRRRGQEARLRCSPMKGHSHVYWYRQLPEEGLKFMVYLQKENIIDESGMPKERFSAEFPKEGPSILRIQQVVRGDSAAYFCASSPQRGQPYEQYFGPGTRLTVT.

This clone was counted only a few times. The chain combines TRBV4-2 with TRBJ2-1; D remains ambiguous. The CDR3 extends over 15 amino acids. CDR1 is LGHNA and CDR2 is YNFKEQ in the germline V gene. Trimming removed 1 base from V and 3 bases from J, with 10 bases in between. The CDR3 protein is CASSQGISRYNEQFF. CDR3 bases: TGTGCCAGCAGCCAAGGGATTAGCCGCTACAATGAGCAGTTCTTC.

The genes are TRBV4-1 and TRBJ2-5, with D possibly TRBD2 on 6 matching bases. The CDR3 sequence is 14 residues long. Trimming took off 4 bases at V and 4 bases at J, with 13 bases between the two ends. The germline CDR1 and CDR2 sequences are MGHRA and YSYEKL. The CDR3 region has the DNA TGCGCCAGCAGCCGAAGGGACTTGGGAGAGACCCAGTACTTC. As protein: CASSRRDLGETQYF.

This sequence joins TRBV5-1 and TRBJ1-1, with 12 bases identical to TRBD1. The V segment lost 5 bases and the J segment 2 bases; nucleotides outside the gene matches: 7. Germline V gene data show CDR1 as SGHRS and CDR2 as YFSETQ. This CDR3 is built from 16 residues. The CDR3 sequence: CASRTGTGGFNTEAFF. CDR3 bases: TGCGCCAGCAGAACCGGGACAGGGGGCTTTAACACTGAAGCTTTCTTT.

The CDR3 protein is CASSYINSPLHF. In nucleotides, the CDR3 is TGTGCCAGTAGTTACATTAATTCACCCCTCCACTTT. The chain employs TRBV19 and TRBJ1-6, with D hard to call. Trimming took 5 bases from V and 6 from J, leaving 5 bases between them. Looked up from germline, CDR1 is LNHDA and CDR2 is SQIVND (reference sequence). This CDR3 comprises 12 residues. Variable domain in full (rest from reference TRBV19 and TRBJ1-6): DGGITQSPKYLFRKEGQNVTLSCEQNLNHDAMYWYRQDPGQGLRLIYYSQIVNDFQKGDIAEGYSVSREKKESFPLTVTSAQKNPTAFYLCASSYINSPLHFGNGTRLTVT.